Presented here are 4 T cell receptor beta chains from one specimen sequenced in a study of cytomegalovirus exposure and HLA in healthy donors. The PCR had 60 Vbeta and 13 Jbeta primers. Libraries were prepared by immunoSEQ multiplex PCR; TCRdb keeps only in-frame clonotypes and omits some of them. The table records about 89,000 clones, around 84% of them present only once. Material for sequencing was PBMCs. These receptors all come from a man in his forties or fifties in good health and CMV-seropositive.

As for this clone: The junction differs from germline at one of its ends, possibly a read error. The genes are TRBV19 and TRBJ2-7, with 7 bases matching TRBD2. Germline V gene sequence: CDR1 LNHDA, CDR2 SQIVND (reference sequence). The CDR3 length is 13 residues. CDR3 residues: CASSRTRSYEQHF. The CDR3 coding sequence is TGTGCCAGTAGTCGGACTAGGTCCTACGAGCAGCACTTC.

The chain has TRBV7-2 and TRBJ2-2; 14 bases line up with TRBD2. V shed 5 bases, J shed 6 bases, and the junction held 8 bases outside the gene matches. This CDR3 has 17 amino acids. CDR1 is SGHTA and CDR2 is FQGNSA in the germline V gene. The CDR3 sequence: CASSEPGLAGVPGELFF. CDR3 nucleotides: TGTGCCAGCAGCGAACCGGGACTAGCGGGAGTGCCCGGGGAGCTGTTTTTT. Using reference TRBV7-2 and TRBJ2-2 for the parts outside the CDR3, the full variable domain is GAGVSQSPSNKVTEKGKDVELRCDPISGHTALYWYRQSLGQGLEFLIYFQGNSAPDKSGLPSDRFSAERTGGSVSTLTIQRTQQEDSAVYLCASSEPGLAGVPGELFFGEGSRLTVL.

This chain links TRBV28 with TRBJ1-1; 8 nucleotides line up with TRBD1. Looked up from germline, CDR1 is MDHEN and CDR2 is SYDVKM. Trimming removed 5 bases from V and 5 bases from J; junction bases left unmatched: 13. The length of the CDR3 is 16 residues. CDR3 DNA sequence: TGTGCCAGCAGTCCCTCTCAGGGGGCAAGAGGGACTGAAGCTTTCTTT. The encoded protein is CASSPSQGARGTEAFF.

About this clone itself: A read error may account for a junction end that differs from germline. The chain links TRBV29-1 to TRBJ2-3, with 10 bases matching TRBD2. There are 15 residues in the CDR3. Germline CDR1 reads SQVTM; CDR2 reads ANQGSEA. CDR3 DNA: TGCAGCTTTGAAGGGCTAGCGGGAGCAACAGATACGCAGTATTTT. This translates into CSFEGLAGATDTQYF.